The 28 T cell receptor beta chains given below trace back to one sample, sequenced in a study of PD-L1 blockade in urothelial cancer. Libraries were prepared by immunoSEQ multiplex PCR; TCRdb keeps only in-frame clonotypes and omits some of them. This table has 30,000 to 40,000 clones, approximately 92% appearing once. This specimen was PBMCs, taken around atezolizumab (anti-PD-L1) treatment. The source is a man aged 65 to 79 with urothelial cancer.

The V call is TRBV19, the J call TRBJ2-2; a weak D match, TRBD2 (5 bases). V dropped 5 bases and J dropped 8 bases, with 12 bases sitting between them. Germline V CDR1 and CDR2: LNHDA, SQIVND (reference sequence). CDR3 length equals 13 residues. DNA of the CDR3: TGTGCCAGTAGTCCACTAGGGAAAGGGGAGCTGTTTTTT. Translated: CASSPLGKGELFF.

This clone is a singleton in its sample. The chain links TRBV5-1 to TRBJ2-3; the match to TRBD2 covers 8 bases. V shed 0 bases, J shed 0 bases, and the junction held 12 bases outside the gene matches. Germline V lookup: CDR1 SGHRS, CDR2 YFSETQ. The CDR3 is 19 residues long. CDR3 sequence reads: CASSLAGGGSGSSTDTQYF. CDR3 bases: TGCGCCAGCAGCTTGGCCGGGGGCGGGAGCGGGAGCAGCACAGATACGCAGTATTTT.

The chain combines TRBV10-1 with TRBJ1-1; 7 bases are shared with TRBD1. The V and J ends lost 6 bases and 1 base, in that order; junction bases with no gene match: 2. Per germline, CDR1 WNHNN and CDR2 SYGVQD (reference sequence). The CDR3 totals 13 residues. The CDR3 DNA sequence: TGCGCCAGCAGAGACAGGGCGAACACTGAAGCTTTCTTT. This translates into CASRDRANTEAFF.

The chain combines TRBV28 with TRBJ1-5; 8 nucleotides agree with TRBD1. CDR1 and CDR2 from the germline V gene are MDHEN and SYDVKM. This CDR3 is built from 15 residues. The ends lost 2 bases at V and 5 bases at J; junction bases unmatched: 5. The CDR3 DNA follows: TGTGCCAGCAGTTTACTGGGACAGGAACATCAGCCCCAGCATTTT. Its protein is CASSLLGQEHQPQHF.

This clone has just a few counts. The V call is TRBV7-6, the J call TRBJ2-2; D gene unclear. This CDR3 has 13 amino acids. Germline lookup yields CDR1 SGHVS and CDR2 FNYEAQ. V was clipped by 1 base and J by 5 bases, with 5 bases between them. The CDR3, as DNA: TGTGCCAGCAGCTTAGAGACTACCGGGGAGCTGTTTTTT. It translates to CASSLETTGELFF.

The rearrangement links TRBV5-1 to TRBJ1-2; no definite D call. V lost 0 bases to trimming and J lost 8 bases, with 14 bases between them. Looked up from germline, CDR1 is SGHRS and CDR2 is YFSETQ. This CDR3 is built from 14 residues. Here the CDR3 reads CASSLEPRDLGYTF. The DNA for the CDR3 is TGCGCCAGCAGCTTGGAGCCTCGAGACTTAGGCTACACCTTC.

The gene calls are TRBV19 and TRBJ2-5; 10 nucleotides match TRBD2. Germline V lookup: CDR1 LNHDA, CDR2 SQIVND (reference sequence). The J segment lost 5 bases and the V segment lost 5 bases, leaving 11 bases of the junction unmatched. This CDR3 region has 16 residues. CDR3 coding DNA: TGTGCCAGTAGTCCCCCACGGACTAGCGGTAGGGAGACCCAGTACTTC. This translates into CASSPPRTSGRETQYF.

This chain joins TRBV28 and TRBJ1-4; D gene ambiguous. Per the germline V gene, CDR1 is MDHEN and CDR2 is SYDVKM. This CDR3 is 14 amino acids long. Deletions cut 6 bases from V and 6 bases from J, with 14 bases between. The DNA for the CDR3 is TGTGCCAGCAGGACTTCAGCAGCCTATGAAAAACTGTTTTTT. This sequence encodes CASRTSAAYEKLFF.

The rearrangement links TRBV30 to TRBJ2-1; weak D call: TRBD2 (5 bases). CDR3 length: 12 amino acids. V was clipped by 0 bases and J by 8 bases, with 8 bases between them. Germline V gives CDR1 GTSNPN, CDR2 SVGIG (reference sequence). In DNA form, the CDR3 reads TGTGCCTGGAGTGTAAGCGGAGATGAGCAGTTCTTC. This sequence encodes CAWSVSGDEQFF.

The CDR3 DNA is TGTGCCAGCAGTGTGAGAGGGGGGGTCGGCTTTGTTCAGTACTTC. This translates into CASSVRGGVGFVQYF. The chain links TRBV2 to TRBJ2-4, with D possibly TRBD2 on 7 matching bases. The CDR3 totals 15 residues. The V end was cut by 4 bases, the J end by 11 bases, with 21 bases between. The V gene's germline CDR1 is SNHLY and CDR2 FYNNEI.

The chain links TRBV7-9 to TRBJ2-1; no clear D. This CDR3 region has 16 residues. V was pared by 2 bases and J by 4 bases, with 15 bases between. Germline V gene lookup returns CDR1 SEHNR and CDR2 FQNEAQ (reference sequence). CDR3 region: CASSLSWAQVYNEQFF. DNA for the CDR3: TGTGCCAGCAGCTTAAGTTGGGCTCAAGTTTACAATGAGCAGTTCTTC.

This clone was seen a single time. The chain recombines TRBV7-3 with TRBJ2-1; possible D gene TRBD2, 6 bases. Trimming took 1 base from V and 2 from J, leaving 15 bases between them. The CDR3 runs 17 residues. From germline, CDR1 is SGHTA and CDR2 FQGTGA. The CDR3 nucleotides are TGTGCCAGCAGCTTAATTAGTGGCGGGGTTGCCTACAATGAGCAGTTCTTC. It specifies CASSLISGGVAYNEQFF.

The V call is TRBV5-1, the J call TRBJ2-2; perhaps TRBD2 as D (5 bases). The CDR3 is 14 residues long. Germline V lookup: CDR1 SGHRS, CDR2 YFSETQ. The germline V and J ends were trimmed by 1 base and 3 bases, with 7 bases remaining between them. DNA for the CDR3: TGCGCCAGCAGCTTGAGGACTGACACCGGGGAGCTGTTTTTT. Protein: CASSLRTDTGELFF.

This clone was picked up one time. The chain uses TRBV14 and TRBJ1-2; 8 nucleotides align to TRBD1. Germline trimming cut 0 bases from V and 4 bases from J; bases unmatched to any gene: 13. Per the germline V gene, CDR1 is SGHDN and CDR2 is FVKESK. This CDR3 has 18 amino acids. The CDR3 bases are TGTGCCAGCAGCCAAGAGAGACTCGGACAGGGTGCTCCCTATGGCTACACCTTC. Encoded protein: CASSQERLGQGAPYGYTF. Full variable domain (missing parts from reference TRBV14 and TRBJ1-2): EAGVTQFPSHSVIEKGQTVTLRCDPISGHDNLYWYRRVMGKEIKFLLHFVKESKQDESGMPNNRFLAERTGGTYSTLKVQPAELEDSGVYFCASSQERLGQGAPYGYTFGSGTRLTVV.

The rearrangement joins TRBV7-9 to TRBJ2-5, with 7 positions matching TRBD2. V shed 5 bases, J shed 0 bases, and the junction held 6 bases outside the gene matches. Germline CDR1 reads SEHNR; CDR2 reads FQNEAQ (reference sequence). The CDR3 extends over 15 amino acids. The CDR3 reads CASSPQLANQETQYF. CDR3 nucleotide sequence: TGTGCCAGCAGCCCGCAACTAGCGAACCAAGAGACCCAGTACTTC.

The gene calls are TRBV27 and TRBJ1-2; D may be TRBD1 (5 bases). Deletions cut 8 bases from V and 3 bases from J, with 22 bases between. Germline CDR1 reads MNHEY; CDR2 reads SMNVEV (reference sequence). The CDR3 sequence is 16 residues long. In DNA form, the CDR3 reads TGTGCCAGCTCCCTGGGGCCAGGGTTGAATGACTATGGCTACACCTTC. It codes for CASSLGPGLNDYGYTF.

The chain carries TRBV9 and TRBJ1-1, with TRBD1 as a possible D gene (6 bases). This CDR3 spans 15 amino acids. With 0 bases removed from V and 2 bases from J, the gap between germline ends came to 11 bases. CDR1 is SGDLS and CDR2 is YYNGEE in the germline V gene. The CDR3 loop is CASSVAGGLNTEAFF. The CDR3 nucleotides are TGTGCCAGCAGCGTAGCCGGGGGGCTAAACACTGAAGCTTTCTTT.

This chain connects TRBV7-9 to TRBJ2-3; 9 positions match TRBD2. Germline values: CDR1 SEHNR, CDR2 FQNEAQ (reference sequence). With V trimmed by 1 base and J by 5 bases, 7 bases remained unmatched. The CDR3 runs to 16 residues. CDR3 DNA sequence: TGTGCCAGCAGCTTAGGATTAGCGGGAGCGGGAGATACGCAGTATTTT. Its translation is CASSLGLAGAGDTQYF.

The chain uses TRBV30 and TRBJ2-1, with TRBD2 matching 8 bases. This CDR3 comprises 14 residues. CDR1 is GTSNPN, CDR2 SVGIG, per germline (reference sequence). The V and J ends lost 0 bases and 8 bases, in that order; junction bases with no gene match: 6. Here the CDR3 reads CAWSVGTRVDEQFF. In DNA form, the CDR3 reads TGTGCCTGGAGTGTCGGGACTAGGGTCGATGAGCAGTTCTTC.

The gene calls are TRBV6-5 and TRBJ1-3; 7 bases agree with TRBD1. Per germline, CDR1 MNHEY and CDR2 SVGAGI. This CDR3 has 15 amino acids. V gave up 0 bases and J gave up 4 bases; unmatched junction bases: 3. In DNA form, the CDR3 reads TGTGCCAGCAGTTACTCGACAGGGATAGGAAACACCATATATTTT. Translation gives CASSYSTGIGNTIYF.

The chain has TRBV5-1 and TRBJ2-1; a possible D gene is TRBD2 (5 bases). V was cut by 5 bases and J by 9 bases, with 12 bases left in between. CDR1 SGHRS and CDR2 YFSETQ come from the germline V gene. The CDR3 covers 12 residues. In nucleotides, the CDR3 is TGCGCCAGCAGTTCCACTAGTGCTGAGCAGTTCTTC. It is translated as CASSSTSAEQFF.

The rearrangement joins TRBV28 to TRBJ1-1, with D hard to call. Trimming pared 3 bases from V and 5 bases from J, leaving 13 bases between. The CDR3 consists of 14 residues. The germline V gene has CDR1 MDHEN and CDR2 SYDVKM. In DNA form, the CDR3 reads TGTGCCAGCAGTTTTGATCAGGTTCGTACTGAAGCTTTCTTT. It yields the protein CASSFDQVRTEAFF.

The chain joins TRBV28 to TRBJ2-6; 9 nucleotides align to TRBD1. This CDR3 has 19 residues. Germline V gene lookup returns CDR1 MDHEN and CDR2 SYDVKM. J gave up 0 bases and V 5 bases, and 11 bases lay outside the gene matches. This CDR3 is CASSALTGGFYSGANVLTF. In nucleotides, the CDR3 is TGTGCCAGCAGTGCACTAACAGGGGGCTTCTACTCTGGGGCCAACGTCCTGACTTTC. Drawing the rest from reference TRBV28 and TRBJ2-6, the complete variable domain is DVKVTQSSRYLVKRTGEKVFLECVQDMDHENMFWYRQDPGLGLRLIYFSYDVKMKEKGDIPEGYSVSREKKERFSLILESASTNQTSMYLCASSALTGGFYSGANVLTFGAGSRLTVL.

The rearrangement joins TRBV7-2 to TRBJ2-5; tentative D call: TRBD1 (5 bases). Trimming stripped 6 bases from V and 1 base from J, with 12 bases between. Germline V gene sequence: CDR1 SGHTA, CDR2 FQGNSA. The length of the CDR3 is 14 residues. The CDR3 coding sequence is TGTGCCAGCAGACGGACACCTACCCAAGAGACCCAGTACTTC. Translation: CASRRTPTQETQYF.

The chain combines TRBV29-1 with TRBJ2-3; TRBD1 might be the D (5 bases). Trimming pared 5 bases from V and 6 bases from J, leaving 21 bases between. Looked up from germline, CDR1 is SQVTM and CDR2 is ANQGSEA. The CDR3 has 15 residues. The CDR3 sequence: CSVSGKGNNLDTQYF. The CDR3 DNA follows: TGCAGCGTTTCCGGCAAGGGGAATAATTTGGATACGCAGTATTTT.

The chain is built from TRBV9 and TRBJ2-2; TRBD2 matches 8 bases. CDR3 length: 16 amino acids. CDR1 is SGDLS and CDR2 is YYNGEE in the germline V gene. V dropped 2 bases and J dropped 6; count of bases not matched to a gene: 9. CDR3 amino acids: CASSVTGGRTSGELFF. The CDR3 DNA reads TGTGCCAGCAGCGTCACTGGCGGGAGGACGTCCGGGGAGCTGTTTTTT.

The chain links TRBV14 to TRBJ1-1; D not certain. Trimming shortened V by 5 bases and J by 2 bases, and 9 bases separated the two germline ends. Germline V gene data show CDR1 as SGHDN and CDR2 as FVKESK. This CDR3 has 13 residues. The CDR3 sequence is CASSSYPNTEAFF. The CDR3 coding sequence is TGTGCCAGCAGCTCCTATCCTAACACTGAAGCTTTCTTT.

J is TRBJ2-1 and V is TRBV6-1, with 7 bases fitting TRBD1. Germline lookup yields CDR1 MNHNS and CDR2 SASEGT. The ends lost 4 bases at V and 14 bases at J; junction bases unmatched: 14. The CDR3 is 14 residues long. CDR3 loop: CASSGDRVGPTEFF. The CDR3 nucleotides are TGTGCCAGCAGTGGAGACAGGGTGGGACCTACAGAGTTCTTC.